A selection of T cell receptor beta chains follows, all from one sample in a study of blood T cells in healthy people across ages. TCRdb fed the 5' RACE reads into MiXCR, producing one record per CDR3 protein. The sample shows approximately 900,000 distinct CDR3 sequences, 25% to 30% of them seen only once. These data are also associated with another study on T cells of mothers and their children.

The sequencing sample was made of blood. These receptors came from a woman between 40 and 55 years old in good health. CDR3s include the opening cysteine and the closing phenylalanine or tryptophan. The D gene is left open where the match is weak. Clone size is given for some rows only: seen once, a few or many times, or a class if the clone is expanded.

d_gene: NA
v_gene: TRBV12-5
abundance: NA
len: 13
j_gene: TRBJ1-1
CDR3aa: CASGHDRHTEAFF
CDR3nt: TGTGCTAGTGGTCATGACAGGCACACTGAAGCTTTCTTT

d_gene: TRBD2
v_gene: TRBV5-1
abundance: NA
len: 14
j_gene: TRBJ2-7
CDR3aa: CASSGRLAGEEQYF
CDR3nt: TGCGCCAGCAGCGGCAGACTAGCGGGAGAGGAGCAGTACTTC

d_gene: NA
v_gene: TRBV30
abundance: many
len: 13
j_gene: TRBJ1-2
CDR3aa: CAWSVGGAYGYTF
CDR3nt: TGTGCCTGGAGTGTCGGAGGGGCCTATGGCTACACCTTC

d_gene: TRBD2
v_gene: TRBV20-1
abundance: once
len: 19
j_gene: TRBJ2-4
CDR3aa: CSARGLVAGASRDMNIQYF
CDR3nt: TGCAGTGCTAGAGGTCTCGTAGCGGGGGCTTCTAGGGACATGAACATTCAGTACTTC

d_gene: TRBD2
v_gene: TRBV11-2
abundance: few
len: 18
j_gene: TRBJ2-3
CDR3aa: CASSLVPITAGGRGTQYF
CDR3nt: TGTGCCAGCAGCTTAGTCCCAATCACAGCGGGGGGGCGAGGTACGCAGTATTTT

d_gene: NA
v_gene: TRBV21-1
abundance: many
len: 16
j_gene: TRBJ2-7
CDR3aa: CASSKDGGKSSYEQYF
CDR3nt: TGTGCCAGCAGCAAAGATGGAGGGAAGAGCTCCTACGAGCAGTACTTC

d_gene: NA
v_gene: TRBV20-1
abundance: NA
len: 13
j_gene: TRBJ1-5
CDR3aa: CSARYREAQPQHF
CDR3nt: TGCAGTGCTAGGTACAGGGAAGCCCAGCCCCAGCATTTT

d_gene: TRBD1
v_gene: TRBV28
abundance: NA
len: 18
j_gene: TRBJ2-5
CDR3aa: CASSPSLGGPYLQEIQYF
CDR3nt: TGTGCCAGCAGTCCCTCTCTAGGGGGCCCCTATCTCCAAGAGATCCAGTACTTC

d_gene: NA
v_gene: TRBV6-1
abundance: NA
len: 14
j_gene: TRBJ1-5
CDR3aa: CASSRSDSNQPQHF
CDR3nt: TGTGCCAGCAGTCGGAGCGATAGCAATCAGCCCCAGCATTTT

d_gene: NA
v_gene: TRBV18
abundance: NA
len: 13
j_gene: TRBJ1-4
CDR3aa: CVSSLDSNEKLFF
CDR3nt: TGTGTCAGCTCCCTTGACAGTAATGAAAAACTGTTTTTT

d_gene: TRBD1
v_gene: TRBV20-1
abundance: NA
len: 17
j_gene: TRBJ1-5
CDR3aa: CSASLNRGSFVNQPQHF
CDR3nt: TGCAGTGCTAGTTTAAACAGGGGATCCTTTGTCAATCAGCCCCAGCATTTT

d_gene: TRBD1
v_gene: TRBV5-1
abundance: few
len: 14
j_gene: TRBJ1-4
CDR3aa: CASSSGTGDEKLFF
CDR3nt: TGCGCCAGCAGCTCCGGGACAGGGGATGAAAAACTGTTTTTT

d_gene: NA
v_gene: TRBV20-1
abundance: many
len: 15
j_gene: TRBJ1-2
CDR3aa: CSAYPPRGGDYGYTF
CDR3nt: TGCAGTGCCTACCCCCCGCGAGGGGGTGACTATGGCTACACCTTC

d_gene: NA
v_gene: TRBV20-1
abundance: NA
len: 14
j_gene: TRBJ1-2
CDR3aa: CSAPRVGIVDGYTF
CDR3nt: TGCAGTGCACCCCGGGTTGGGATTGTGGATGGCTACACCTTC

d_gene: TRBD1
v_gene: TRBV11-3
abundance: few
len: 15
j_gene: TRBJ2-5
CDR3aa: CASSSTGVREETQYF
CDR3nt: TGTGCCAGCAGCTCAACAGGGGTGAGAGAAGAGACCCAGTACTTC

d_gene: NA
v_gene: TRBV7-8
abundance: NA
len: 15
j_gene: TRBJ2-4
CDR3aa: CASSSDTLAKNIQYF
CDR3nt: TGTGCCAGCAGCTCCGACACTCTAGCCAAAAACATTCAGTACTTC

d_gene: NA
v_gene: TRBV28
abundance: few
len: 15
j_gene: TRBJ1-2
CDR3aa: CASSLPSRTDYGYTF
CDR3nt: TGTGCCAGCAGTCTACCTAGTAGGACAGACTATGGCTACACCTTC

d_gene: NA
v_gene: TRBV7-2
abundance: NA
len: 13
j_gene: TRBJ1-3
CDR3aa: CASSLVWGNTIYF
CDR3nt: TGTGCCAGCAGCTTAGTTTGGGGAAACACCATATATTTT

d_gene: TRBD1
v_gene: TRBV27
abundance: NA
len: 14
j_gene: TRBJ1-2
CDR3aa: CASRISDRAYGYTF
CDR3nt: TGTGCCAGCAGGATTTCGGACAGGGCCTATGGCTACACCTTC

d_gene: TRBD2
v_gene: TRBV6-5
abundance: NA
len: 18
j_gene: TRBJ2-4
CDR3aa: CASSYSLAGGLAKNIQYF
CDR3nt: TGTGCCAGCAGTTACTCGCTAGCGGGGGGGCTAGCCAAAAACATTCAGTACTTC

d_gene: NA
v_gene: TRBV7-3
abundance: many
len: 14
j_gene: TRBJ2-5
CDR3aa: CASSRTGPRETQYF
CDR3nt: TGTGCCAGCAGCCGCACAGGGCCCCGGGAGACCCAGTACTTC

d_gene: NA
v_gene: TRBV27
abundance: NA
len: 13
j_gene: TRBJ1-6
CDR3aa: CASSLRGFQAPHF
CDR3nt: TGTGCCAGCAGTTTAAGGGGATTTCAGGCCCCCCACTTT

d_gene: NA
v_gene: TRBV5-1
abundance: many
len: 14
j_gene: TRBJ2-7
CDR3aa: CASSLTLRIYEQYF
CDR3nt: TGCGCCAGCAGCTTGACGTTAAGGATCTACGAGCAGTACTTC

d_gene: TRBD1
v_gene: TRBV28
abundance: few
len: 15
j_gene: TRBJ1-6
CDR3aa: CASRGMARGNSPLHF
CDR3nt: TGTGCCAGCAGGGGAATGGCCAGGGGGAATTCACCCCTCCACTTT

d_gene: NA
v_gene: TRBV7-2
abundance: many
len: 16
j_gene: TRBJ2-7
CDR3aa: CASSFQPGGIDYEQYF
CDR3nt: TGTGCCAGCAGCTTCCAACCCGGGGGCATTGACTACGAGCAGTACTTC

d_gene: NA
v_gene: TRBV11-2
abundance: few
len: 12
j_gene: TRBJ2-5
CDR3aa: CASFGGRGTQYF
CDR3nt: TGTGCCAGTTTCGGGGGTAGAGGGACCCAGTACTTC

d_gene: TRBD1
v_gene: TRBV19
abundance: many
len: 15
j_gene: TRBJ2-4
CDR3aa: CASRGEGAAKNIQYF
CDR3nt: TGTGCCAGTAGGGGAGAGGGGGCTGCCAAAAACATTCAGTACTTC

d_gene: NA
v_gene: TRBV30
abundance: NA
len: 12
j_gene: TRBJ2-5
CDR3aa: CAWKVRGETQYF
CDR3nt: TGTGCCTGGAAAGTGAGGGGGGAGACCCAGTACTTC

d_gene: NA
v_gene: TRBV7-3
abundance: few
len: 13
j_gene: TRBJ2-3
CDR3aa: CASSAIQGDTQYF
CDR3nt: TGTGCCAGCAGCGCGATCCAAGGGGATACGCAGTATTTT

d_gene: NA
v_gene: TRBV20-1
abundance: NA
len: 13
j_gene: TRBJ2-7
CDR3aa: CSAKQLNYNEQYF
CDR3nt: TGCAGTGCAAAACAGCTGAACTACAATGAGCAGTACTTC

d_gene: TRBD1
v_gene: TRBV29-1
abundance: NA
len: 13
j_gene: TRBJ1-2
CDR3aa: CSVELSGGYGYTF
CDR3nt: TGCAGCGTTGAACTGTCAGGGGGGTATGGCTACACCTTC

d_gene: TRBD1
v_gene: TRBV24-1
abundance: NA
len: 16
j_gene: TRBJ2-3
CDR3aa: CATSEPGQGARDTQYF
CDR3nt: TGTGCCACCAGTGAGCCTGGACAGGGGGCGAGAGATACGCAGTATTTT

d_gene: NA
v_gene: TRBV25-1
abundance: many
len: 18
j_gene: TRBJ2-7
CDR3aa: CASSEPLLSGTGSHEQYF
CDR3nt: TGTGCCAGCAGTGAACCCCTCCTAAGTGGCACAGGGAGCCACGAGCAGTACTTC

d_gene: NA
v_gene: TRBV7-2
abundance: NA
len: 17
j_gene: TRBJ1-5
CDR3aa: CASSNDLGQGINQPQHF
CDR3nt: TGTGCCAGCAGCAACGACCTGGGCCAGGGGATCAATCAGCCCCAGCATTTT

d_gene: NA
v_gene: TRBV7-9
abundance: NA
len: 15
j_gene: TRBJ2-3
CDR3aa: CASRDEAGSTDTQYF
CDR3nt: TGTGCCAGCAGGGACGAGGCAGGTAGCACAGATACGCAGTATTTT

d_gene: TRBD2
v_gene: TRBV7-2
abundance: NA
len: 15
j_gene: TRBJ2-3
CDR3aa: CASSPTSVRSDTQYF
CDR3nt: TGTGCCAGCAGCCCGACTAGCGTTCGGTCAGATACGCAGTATTTT

d_gene: NA
v_gene: TRBV7-9
abundance: few
len: 13
j_gene: TRBJ1-2
CDR3aa: CASSLVEGRGYTF
CDR3nt: TGTGCCAGCAGCTTAGTCGAGGGTCGCGGCTACACCTTC

d_gene: TRBD1
v_gene: TRBV6-6
abundance: few
len: 14
j_gene: TRBJ1-5
CDR3aa: CASSYLDRVQPQHF
CDR3nt: TGTGCCAGCAGTTATTTGGACAGGGTTCAGCCCCAGCATTTT

d_gene: NA
v_gene: TRBV20-1
abundance: NA
len: 15
j_gene: TRBJ2-3
CDR3aa: CSAKRGASGTDTQYF
CDR3nt: TGCAGTGCTAAACGGGGGGCGTCTGGCACAGATACGCAGTATTTT

d_gene: TRBD2
v_gene: TRBV5-1
abundance: NA
len: 16
j_gene: TRBJ2-1
CDR3aa: CASSLGATSGYNEQFF
CDR3nt: TGCGCCAGCAGCTTGGGCGCGACTAGCGGCTACAATGAGCAGTTCTTC

d_gene: NA
v_gene: TRBV7-2
abundance: few
len: 15
j_gene: TRBJ1-1
CDR3aa: CASSLTIVGGTEAFF
CDR3nt: TGTGCCAGCAGCTTAACGATAGTAGGGGGCACTGAAGCTTTCTTT

d_gene: NA
v_gene: TRBV4-2
abundance: NA
len: 16
j_gene: TRBJ2-3
CDR3aa: CASSLGRGANTDTQYF
CDR3nt: TGTGCCAGCAGCTTGGGAAGGGGGGCCAACACAGATACGCAGTATTTT

d_gene: NA
v_gene: TRBV4-3
abundance: NA
len: 19
j_gene: TRBJ2-7
CDR3aa: CASSQDWGVGRRRSYEQYF
CDR3nt: TGCGCCAGCAGCCAAGATTGGGGTGTGGGACGCCGACGGTCCTACGAGCAGTACTTC

d_gene: NA
v_gene: TRBV12-3/TRBV12-4
abundance: many
len: 12
j_gene: TRBJ1-2
CDR3aa: CASTSDISGYTF
CDR3nt: TGTGCCAGCACCTCGGACATCTCTGGCTACACCTTC

d_gene: TRBD1
v_gene: TRBV5-1
abundance: many
len: 16
j_gene: TRBJ2-4
CDR3aa: CASSFQGQGTKNIQYF
CDR3nt: TGCGCCAGCAGCTTCCAGGGACAGGGGACCAAAAACATTCAGTACTTC

d_gene: TRBD1
v_gene: TRBV6-6
abundance: NA
len: 15
j_gene: TRBJ1-1
CDR3aa: CASRTDRGLGTEAFF
CDR3nt: TGTGCCAGCAGAACCGACAGGGGGCTCGGCACTGAAGCTTTCTTT

d_gene: TRBD1
v_gene: TRBV7-9
abundance: few
len: 15
j_gene: TRBJ2-1
CDR3aa: CASSADRGQDNEQFF
CDR3nt: TGTGCCAGCAGCGCCGACAGGGGGCAAGACAATGAGCAGTTCTTC

d_gene: NA
v_gene: TRBV12-5
abundance: few
len: 14
j_gene: TRBJ2-3
CDR3aa: CASGPGGSADTQYF
CDR3nt: TGTGCTAGTGGTCCCGGGGGCTCGGCAGATACGCAGTATTTT

d_gene: NA
v_gene: TRBV28
abundance: NA
len: 11
j_gene: TRBJ2-3
CDR3aa: CASGGGTQGYF
CDR3nt: TGTGCCAGCGGAGGCGGGACGCAAGGGTATTTT

d_gene: TRBD1
v_gene: TRBV7-3
abundance: NA
len: 15
j_gene: TRBJ1-1
CDR3aa: CASSARTGTNTEAFF
CDR3nt: TGTGCCAGCAGCGCCAGGACAGGGACGAACACTGAAGCTTTCTTT

d_gene: NA
v_gene: TRBV2
abundance: NA
len: 15
j_gene: TRBJ2-3
CDR3aa: CASRMGGKSTDTQYF
CDR3nt: TGTGCCAGCAGGATGGGCGGGAAGAGCACAGATACGCAGTATTTT

d_gene: NA
v_gene: TRBV7-6
abundance: many
len: 13
j_gene: TRBJ1-6
CDR3aa: CASSPTANSPLHF
CDR3nt: TGTGCCAGCAGCCCCACGGCGAATTCACCCCTCCACTTT